This TCR beta chain stems from a study of Ad26.COV2.S vaccination and SARS-CoV-2 variants listed by TCRdb under 2021. Background for the entire study: Vaccine-arm donors came from COV1001, a multicentre, randomized, double-blind, placebo-controlled phase I-IIa trial of Ad26.COV2.S in healthy adults. Dosing of Ad26.COV2.S was intramuscular, at either 5x10^10 or 1x10^11 viral particles, delivered as one shot or as two shots spaced 56 days apart. Sequencing of the TCRbeta repertoire served to evaluate the specificity and breadth of SARS-CoV-2-reactive T cell receptors following Ad26.COV2.S vaccination. A total of some 30 samples were included in the TCR-sequenced set, comprising around 20 Ad26.COV2.S vaccine recipients, 5 placebo recipients and 8 SARS-CoV-2 convalescent individuals. Trial participants were randomized into five groups of five, in which low-dose or high-dose Ad26.COV2.S was given once or twice, or placebo was given on both occasions. Blinding of investigators to trial group allocation was maintained during experiments and outcome assessment.

The count of this clone is one. The clone's antigen remains unknown. No clone much larger than this one lies a single base away; base qualities are absent. Results the study describes overall, beyond this receptor: The authors noted that total T cell responses may have been underestimated by the TCR breadth and depth analyses. Compared with placebo recipients, Ad26.COV2.S recipients showed higher spike-specific TCR breadth (P = 0.0014). Comparing responses between vaccine doses or regimens was not something the study was powered to do. Vaccine and placebo recipients had comparable non-spike TCR breadth, which fits with the vaccine containing only spike. After vaccination, spike-specific CD8+ and CD4+ T cell responses were reported to show substantial breadth.

The immunoSEQ Assay was used to sequence TCRbeta CDR3 regions. After extraction, genomic DNA underwent amplification by bias-controlled multiplex PCR, followed by high-throughput sequencing. The authors' pipeline ran thus. To quantify the absolute abundance of each unique TCRbeta CDR3 region, sequences were collapsed and filtered. Usable DNA was measured by amplifying reference genes present in all nucleated cells, and TCRbeta template counts were normalized to that usable DNA to estimate T cell fraction. Repertoire TCRs were annotated as SARS-CoV-2-specific by exact matching of V gene, CDR3 amino acid sequence and J gene to a known reactive TCR set. MIRA supplied the reference SARS-CoV-2 TCR set, which was filtered for enrichment in COVID-19-positive ImmuneCODE repertoires so that public or cross-reactive TCRs were removed. Drawing on the MIRA antigens, annotated TCRs were analysed further at the level of specific ORF or position within ORF. Breadth was defined as the number of annotated unique rearrangements divided by the total number of unique productive rearrangements, and depth was defined as the summed frequency of the annotated unique rearrangements. TCR breadth was compared between groups using two-sided Wilcoxon rank-sum tests. The immuneACCESS repertoire file appears here via TCRdb, limited to in-frame rearrangements. These files lack a portion of the clones; in checked studies, under half of the deficit traces to unresolved V genes, and the cause of the others is not known. Clonal size and the V and J genes are those of that table, whereas D and trimming came from the DNA. A total of around 250,000 clones appear in this sample, roughly nine tenths of them only once. Just under 3% of the sample goes to the ten largest clones.

Reading the label with the study, this specimen's treatment or condition is: some 20 received Ad26.COV2.S at low or high dose, single or two shots; roughly 5 received placebo; per-sample allocation not given. Repertoires of vaccine and placebo recipients were sequenced from samples taken on day 63 after the first injection. Between 29 July and 7 August 2020, Cohort 1b enrolled 20 to 30 adults aged 18-55 years at one site in Boston, USA. As a vaccine, Ad26.COV2.S was a replication-incompetent adenovirus type 26 vector that expressed a prefusion-stabilized SARS-CoV-2 spike protein derived from the original Wuhan strain. This TCR came from a person aged 18 to 65 who received the Ad26.COV2.S COVID-19 vaccine or a placebo. Specimen: peripheral blood, collected in a trial of Ad26.COV2.S vaccine versus placebo.

The sequenced DNA is TGCGCCAGCAGCCAAGATCTTTATGGCTACACCTTC. This is translated as CASSQDLYGYTF. Recombination linked TRBV4-3 to TRBJ1-2; the D gene lacks a confident call. V is pared back by 0 bases and J by 5 bases, with 4 bases lying between the germline termini. The CDR3 goes from the cysteine to the phenylalanine over 12 residues. Only CDR3 DNA remains: 36 bases, in frame from the first base. CDR1 and CDR2, looked up from the germline V gene, are LGHNA and YSLEER.